This entry lists 3 T cell receptor beta chains sequenced from one sample in a study of OX40 agonist ivuxolimab in advanced cancers. Libraries were constructed by the immunoSEQ multiplex PCR assay. TCRdb obtained this table from immuneACCESS and retained in-frame rearrangements with V and J assigned. These tables miss some clones; where compared with another copy, unresolved V genes account for less than half of the shortfall, and the remainder is unexplained. This sample is represented by about 34,000 clones; approximately 78% of them were singletons. 2.6% of the sample is taken by the ten largest. The sequences come from CD4+ or CD8+ T cells sorted from blood, collected in a trial of the OX40 agonist ivuxolimab. These receptors were obtained from an adult with an advanced solid tumor such as melanoma, head and neck, liver or kidney cancer.

This chain uses TRBV30 with TRBJ2-1; 9 nucleotides align to TRBD2. The ends lost 3 bases at V and 4 bases at J; junction bases unmatched: 7. CDR3 size: 15 residues. CDR1 is GTSNPN, CDR2 SVGIG, per germline (reference sequence). In DNA, the CDR3 is TGTGCCTGGAGCCCGGCTAGCGGGGATTACAATGAGCAGTTCTTC. Protein sequence: CAWSPASGDYNEQFF.

This rearrangement joins TRBV5-1 to TRBJ2-1, with D tentatively TRBD1 (6 bases). This CDR3 region has 15 residues. Trimming took off 0 bases at V and 8 bases at J, with 15 bases between the two ends. Germline CDR1 reads SGHRS; CDR2 reads YFSETQ. CDR3 in DNA: TGCGCCAGCAGCTTGGCCCTAGGGGGTTCGGATGAGCAGTTCTTC. This codes for CASSLALGGSDEQFF.

V and J are TRBV5-5 and TRBJ1-1, with D perhaps TRBD1 (5 bases). CDR3 length: 14 residues. Trimming cost V 1 base and J 0 bases, with 7 bases left between them. Germline-derived CDR1 and CDR2 are SGHKS and YYEKEE (reference sequence). CDR3 protein: CASSLLDMNTEAFF. In DNA form, the CDR3 reads TGTGCCAGCAGCTTGTTGGACATGAACACTGAAGCTTTCTTT.